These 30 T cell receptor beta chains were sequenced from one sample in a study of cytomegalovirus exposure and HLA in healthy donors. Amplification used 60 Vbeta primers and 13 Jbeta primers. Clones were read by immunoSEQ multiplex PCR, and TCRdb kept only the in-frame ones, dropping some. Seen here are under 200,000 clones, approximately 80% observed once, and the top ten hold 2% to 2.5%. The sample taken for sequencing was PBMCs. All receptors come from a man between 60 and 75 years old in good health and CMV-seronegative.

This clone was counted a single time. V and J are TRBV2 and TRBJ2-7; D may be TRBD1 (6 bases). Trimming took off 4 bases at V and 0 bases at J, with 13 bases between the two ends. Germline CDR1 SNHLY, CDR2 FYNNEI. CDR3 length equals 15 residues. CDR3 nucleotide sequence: TGTGCCAGCAGTGGCCGGCGGACAGACTCCTACGAGCAGTACTTC. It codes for CASSGRRTDSYEQYF. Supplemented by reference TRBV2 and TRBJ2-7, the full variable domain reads EPEVTQTPSHQVTQMGQEVILRCVPISNHLYFYWYRQILGQKVEFLVSFYNNEISEKSEIFDDQFSVERPDGSNFTLKIRSTKLEDSAMYFCASSGRRTDSYEQYFGPGTRLTVT.

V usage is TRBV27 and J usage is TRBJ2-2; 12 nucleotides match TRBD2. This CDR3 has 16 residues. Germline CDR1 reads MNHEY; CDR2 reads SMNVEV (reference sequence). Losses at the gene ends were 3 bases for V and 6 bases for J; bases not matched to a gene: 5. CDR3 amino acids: CASSFLAGGRPGELFF. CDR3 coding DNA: TGTGCCAGCAGTTTCCTAGCGGGGGGGCGCCCCGGGGAGCTGTTTTTT.

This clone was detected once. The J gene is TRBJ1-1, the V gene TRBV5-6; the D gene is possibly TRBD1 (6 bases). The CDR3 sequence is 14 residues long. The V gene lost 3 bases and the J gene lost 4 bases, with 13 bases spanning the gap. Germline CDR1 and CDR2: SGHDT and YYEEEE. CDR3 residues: CASSSTGISTEAFF. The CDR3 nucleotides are TGTGCCAGCAGCTCAACAGGGATAAGCACTGAAGCTTTCTTT.

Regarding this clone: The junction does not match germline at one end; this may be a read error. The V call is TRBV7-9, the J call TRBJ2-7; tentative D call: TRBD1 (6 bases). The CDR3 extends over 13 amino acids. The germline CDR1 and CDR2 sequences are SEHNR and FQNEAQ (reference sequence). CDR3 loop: CSSSLGHYYEQYF. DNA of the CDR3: TGTTCCAGCAGCTTGGGACACTACTACGAGCAGTACTTC. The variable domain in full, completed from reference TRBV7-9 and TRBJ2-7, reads DTGVSQNPRHKITKRGQNVTFRCDPISEHNRLYWYRQTLGQGPEFLTYFQNEAQLEKSRLLSDRFSAERPKGSFSTLEIQRTEQGDSAMYLCSSSLGHYYEQYFGPGTRLTVT.

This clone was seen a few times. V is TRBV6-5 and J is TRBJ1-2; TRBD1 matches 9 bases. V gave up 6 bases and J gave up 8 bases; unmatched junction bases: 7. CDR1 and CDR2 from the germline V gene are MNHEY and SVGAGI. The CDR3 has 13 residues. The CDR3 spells CASRWDRDLGYTF. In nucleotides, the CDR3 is TGTGCCAGCAGGTGGGACAGGGATCTGGGCTACACCTTC.

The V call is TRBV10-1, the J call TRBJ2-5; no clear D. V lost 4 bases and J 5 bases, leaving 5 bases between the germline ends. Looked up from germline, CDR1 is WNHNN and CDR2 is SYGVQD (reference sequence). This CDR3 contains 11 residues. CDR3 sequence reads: CASSVSETQYF. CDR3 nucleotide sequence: TGCGCCAGCAGTGTTTCGGAGACCCAGTACTTC.

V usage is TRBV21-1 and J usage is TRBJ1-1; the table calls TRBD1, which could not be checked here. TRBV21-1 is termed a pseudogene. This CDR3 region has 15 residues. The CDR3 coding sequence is TGTGCCAGCAGCAAAAGGGGCCGCAAGAACACTGAAGCTTTCTTT. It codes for CASSKRGRKNTEAFF.

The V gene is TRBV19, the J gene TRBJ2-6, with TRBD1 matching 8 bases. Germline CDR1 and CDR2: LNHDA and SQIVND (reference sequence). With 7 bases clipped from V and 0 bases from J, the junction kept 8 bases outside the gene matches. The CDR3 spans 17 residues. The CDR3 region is CASMGDRGGSGANVLTF. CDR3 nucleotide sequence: TGTGCCAGTATGGGAGACAGGGGAGGCTCTGGGGCCAACGTCCTGACTTTC.

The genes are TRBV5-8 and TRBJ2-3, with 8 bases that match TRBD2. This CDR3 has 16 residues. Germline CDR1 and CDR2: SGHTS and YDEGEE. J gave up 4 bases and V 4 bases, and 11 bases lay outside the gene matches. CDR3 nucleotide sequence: TGTGCCAGCAGCCCGGGCGGTAGCGGGATCCCAGATACGCAGTATTTT. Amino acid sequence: CASSPGGSGIPDTQYF.

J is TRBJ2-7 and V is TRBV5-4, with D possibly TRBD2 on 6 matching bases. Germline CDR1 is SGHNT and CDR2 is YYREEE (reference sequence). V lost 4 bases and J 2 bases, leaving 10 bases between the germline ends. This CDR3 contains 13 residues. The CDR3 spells CASSRDFTYEQYF. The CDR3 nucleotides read TGTGCCAGCAGCCGGGACTTCACCTACGAGCAGTACTTC. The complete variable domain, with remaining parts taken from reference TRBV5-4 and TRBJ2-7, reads ETGVTQSPTHLIKTRGQQVTLRCSSQSGHNTVSWYQQALGQGPQFIFQYYREEENGRGNFPPRFSGLQFPNYSSELNVNALELDDSALYLCASSRDFTYEQYFGPGTRLTVT.

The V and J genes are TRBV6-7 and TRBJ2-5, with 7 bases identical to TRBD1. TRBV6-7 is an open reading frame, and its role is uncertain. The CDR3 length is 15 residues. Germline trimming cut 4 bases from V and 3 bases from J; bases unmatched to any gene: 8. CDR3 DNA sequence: TGTGCCAGCAGTTTGACAGGGTTGTCTAAAGAGACCCAGTACTTC. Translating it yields CASSLTGLSKETQYF.

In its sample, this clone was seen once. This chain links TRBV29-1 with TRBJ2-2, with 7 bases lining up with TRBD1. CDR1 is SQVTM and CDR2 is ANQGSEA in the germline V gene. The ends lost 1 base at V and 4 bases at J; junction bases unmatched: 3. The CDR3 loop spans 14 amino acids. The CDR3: CSVEGQGFTGELFF. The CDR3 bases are TGCAGCGTTGAAGGACAGGGCTTCACCGGGGAGCTGTTTTTT.

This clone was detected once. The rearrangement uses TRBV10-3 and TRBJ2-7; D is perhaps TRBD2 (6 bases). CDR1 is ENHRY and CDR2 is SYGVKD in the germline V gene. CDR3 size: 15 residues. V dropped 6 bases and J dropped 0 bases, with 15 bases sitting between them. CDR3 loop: CAIRASAKSSYEQYF. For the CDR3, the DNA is TGTGCCATCAGGGCTAGCGCTAAGAGCTCCTACGAGCAGTACTTC.

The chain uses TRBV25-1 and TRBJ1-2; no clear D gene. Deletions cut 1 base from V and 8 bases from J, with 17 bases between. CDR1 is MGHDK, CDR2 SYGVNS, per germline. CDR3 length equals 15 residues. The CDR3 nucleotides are TGTGCCAGCAGTGAATCGGGGAACGCTCTCCGAGGCTACACCTTC. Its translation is CASSESGNALRGYTF.

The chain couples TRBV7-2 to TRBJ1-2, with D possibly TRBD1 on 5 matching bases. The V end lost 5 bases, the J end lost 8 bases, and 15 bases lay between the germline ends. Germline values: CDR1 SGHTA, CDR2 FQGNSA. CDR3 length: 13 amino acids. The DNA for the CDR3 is TGTGCCAGCAGCATTTCCGGGACTACAGGCTACACCTTC. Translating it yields CASSISGTTGYTF.

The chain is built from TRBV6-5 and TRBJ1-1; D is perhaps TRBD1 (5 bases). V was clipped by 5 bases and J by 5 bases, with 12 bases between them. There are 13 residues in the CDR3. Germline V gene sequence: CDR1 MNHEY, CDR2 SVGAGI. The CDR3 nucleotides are TGTGCCAGCAGTCTTACAGGTTATACTGAAGCTTTCTTT. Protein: CASSLTGYTEAFF.

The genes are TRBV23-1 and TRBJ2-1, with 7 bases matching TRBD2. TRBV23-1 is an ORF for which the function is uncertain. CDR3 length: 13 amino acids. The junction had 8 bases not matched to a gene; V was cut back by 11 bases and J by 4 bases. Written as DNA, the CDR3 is TGCGCCGGGGAGGGGATTCCTTACAATGAGCAGTTCTTC. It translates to CAGEGIPYNEQFF.

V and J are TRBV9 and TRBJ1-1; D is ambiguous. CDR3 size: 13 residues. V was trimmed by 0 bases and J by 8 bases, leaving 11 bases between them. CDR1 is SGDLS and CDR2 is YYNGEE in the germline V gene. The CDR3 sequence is CASSVVPGVEAFF. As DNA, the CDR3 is TGTGCCAGCAGCGTAGTTCCCGGAGTGGAAGCTTTCTTT.

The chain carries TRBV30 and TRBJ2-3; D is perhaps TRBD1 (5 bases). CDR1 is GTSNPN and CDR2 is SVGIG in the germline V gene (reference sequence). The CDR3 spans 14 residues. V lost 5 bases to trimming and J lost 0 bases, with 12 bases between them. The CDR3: CAWGHGWSTDTQYF. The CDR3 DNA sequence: TGTGCCTGGGGACACGGTTGGAGCACAGATACGCAGTATTTT.

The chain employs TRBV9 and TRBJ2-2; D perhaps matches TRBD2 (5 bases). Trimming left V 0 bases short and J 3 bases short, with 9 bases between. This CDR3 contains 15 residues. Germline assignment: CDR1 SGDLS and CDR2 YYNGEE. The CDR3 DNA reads TGTGCCAGCAGCGTAGACTTCGGGGACACCGGGGAGCTGTTTTTT. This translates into CASSVDFGDTGELFF.

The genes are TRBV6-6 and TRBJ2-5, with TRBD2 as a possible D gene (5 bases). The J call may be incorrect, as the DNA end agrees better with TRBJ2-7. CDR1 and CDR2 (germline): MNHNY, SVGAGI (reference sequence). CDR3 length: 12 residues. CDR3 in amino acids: CASRSGPLEQYF. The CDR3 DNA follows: TGTGCCAGCAGAAGCGGCCCACTCGAGCAGTACTTC.

CDR3 nucleotide sequence: TGTGCCTGGACTAGCGGGAACACAGATACGCAGTATTTT. Its translation: CAWTSGNTDTQYF. This chain joins TRBV30 and TRBJ2-3, with 9 bases fitting TRBD2. The CDR3 covers 13 residues. With 4 bases clipped from V and 2 bases from J, the junction kept 1 base outside the gene matches. Germline assignment: CDR1 GTSNPN and CDR2 SVGIG (reference sequence).

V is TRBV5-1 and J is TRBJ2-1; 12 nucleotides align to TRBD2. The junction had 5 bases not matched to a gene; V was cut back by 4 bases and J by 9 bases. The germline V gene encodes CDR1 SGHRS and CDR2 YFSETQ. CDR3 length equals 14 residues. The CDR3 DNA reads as TGCGCCAGCAGCCCTAGCGGGGGGGCGGGTGAGCAGTTCTTC. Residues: CASSPSGGAGEQFF.

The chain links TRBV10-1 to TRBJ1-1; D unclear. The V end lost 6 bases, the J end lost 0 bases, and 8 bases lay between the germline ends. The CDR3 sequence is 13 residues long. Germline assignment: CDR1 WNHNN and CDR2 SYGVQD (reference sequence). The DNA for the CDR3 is TGCGCCAGCAGCAATCAGGTGAACACTGAAGCTTTCTTT. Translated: CASSNQVNTEAFF.

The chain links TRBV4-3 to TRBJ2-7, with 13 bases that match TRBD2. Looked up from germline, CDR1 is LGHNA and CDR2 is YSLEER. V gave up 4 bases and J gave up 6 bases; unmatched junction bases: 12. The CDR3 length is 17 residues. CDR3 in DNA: TGCGCCAGCAGCCCTGTCGGACTAGCGGGAGTCGGAGGCGAGCAGTACTTC. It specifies CASSPVGLAGVGGEQYF.

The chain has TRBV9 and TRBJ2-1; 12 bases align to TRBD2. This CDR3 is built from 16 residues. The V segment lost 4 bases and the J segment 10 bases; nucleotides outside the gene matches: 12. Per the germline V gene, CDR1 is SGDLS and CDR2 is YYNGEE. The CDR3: CASSRGLAGGVSEQFF. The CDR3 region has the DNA TGTGCCAGCAGCCGGGGGCTAGCGGGAGGGGTTTCGGAGCAGTTCTTC.

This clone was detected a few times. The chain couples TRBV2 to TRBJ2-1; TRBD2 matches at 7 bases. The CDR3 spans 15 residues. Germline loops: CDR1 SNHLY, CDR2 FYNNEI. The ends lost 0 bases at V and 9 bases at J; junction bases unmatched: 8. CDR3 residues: CASSEALGPSGEQFF. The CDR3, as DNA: TGTGCCAGCAGTGAAGCGTTAGGGCCTAGCGGTGAGCAGTTCTTC.

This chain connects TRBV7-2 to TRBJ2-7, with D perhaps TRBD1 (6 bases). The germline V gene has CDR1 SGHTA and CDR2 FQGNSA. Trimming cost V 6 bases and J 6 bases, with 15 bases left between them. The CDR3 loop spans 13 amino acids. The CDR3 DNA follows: TGTGCCAGCAGTTTCACAGGGTTTTCCGAGCAGTACTTC. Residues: CASSFTGFSEQYF.

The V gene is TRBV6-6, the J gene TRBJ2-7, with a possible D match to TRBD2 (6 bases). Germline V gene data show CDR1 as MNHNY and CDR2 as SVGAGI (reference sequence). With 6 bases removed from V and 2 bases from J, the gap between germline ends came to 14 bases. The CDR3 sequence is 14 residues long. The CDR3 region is CASRPRGDPYEQYF. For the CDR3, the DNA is TGTGCCAGCAGACCACGCGGGGATCCCTACGAGCAGTACTTC.

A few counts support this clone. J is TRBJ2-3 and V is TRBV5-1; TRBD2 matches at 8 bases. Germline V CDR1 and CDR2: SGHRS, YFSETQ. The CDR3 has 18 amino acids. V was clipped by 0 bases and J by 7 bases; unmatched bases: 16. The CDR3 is CASSLGGERGSILNTQYF. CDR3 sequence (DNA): TGCGCCAGCAGCTTGGGTGGGGAGCGGGGGTCCATATTGAATACGCAGTATTTT.